This TCR beta chain is from a study of blood T cell repertoires in COVID-19. Overall study: Researchers got acute and convalescent COVID-19 samples from the United States, Italy and Spain. PBMCs, B-cell-depleted T cells, or T cells provided the cDNA or gDNA that made up the material.

This CDR3 has 12 amino acids. Trimming took 4 bases from V and 3 from J, leaving 7 bases between them. Germline values: CDR1 SGHNT, CDR2 YYREEE (reference sequence). The method was immunoSEQ multiplex PCR; TCRdb's version includes in-frame clones alone and lacks a portion of them. The top ten clones hold more than 25% of a sample with under 200,000 clones, around 89% of them seen once. The TCR originated in a man in his sixties with acute or convalescent COVID-19. This chain links TRBV5-4 with TRBJ1-1; no firm D call. The sequenced sample consisted of peripheral blood. The DNA of the CDR3 is TGTGCCAGCAGCCTAGACTACACTGAAGCTTTCTTT. Translated: CASSLDYTEAFF. The whole variable domain, filled in from reference TRBV5-4 and TRBJ1-1, reads ETGVTQSPTHLIKTRGQQVTLRCSSQSGHNTVSWYQQALGQGPQFIFQYYREEENGRGNFPPRFSGLQFPNYSSELNVNALELDDSALYLCASSLDYTEAFFGQGTRLTVV.